These 28 T cell receptor beta chains were sequenced from one sample in a study of patients and donors after allogeneic stem cell transplantation. TCRdb called the RT-PCR reads again in MiXCR, with one record for every CDR3 protein. This sample yields 190,000 or so distinct CDR3 sequences, of which 38% are seen a single time; under 14% belongs to the top ten. What was sequenced was blood, either unsorted or a sorted T cell fraction (not recorded which). The receptors originated from a human donor who was either an allogeneic HSCT recipient or a stem cell or donor lymphocyte infusion donor (not recorded which). It is not recorded whose cells these are; they may come from a transplant donor.

This rearrangement joins TRBV29-1 to TRBJ1-1; 9 bases match TRBD1. Germline assignment: CDR1 SQVTM and CDR2 ANQGSEA. The CDR3 consists of 15 residues. With 0 bases clipped from V and 0 bases from J, the junction kept 2 bases outside the gene matches. CDR3 sequence reads: CSVEETGGMNTEAFF. For the CDR3, the DNA is TGCAGCGTTGAAGAAACAGGGGGCATGAACACTGAAGCTTTCTTT. The full variable domain, with the rest looked up from reference TRBV29-1 and TRBJ1-1, is SAVISQKPSRDICQRGTSLTIQCQVDSQVTMMFWYRQQPGQSLTLIATANQGSEATYESGFVIDKFPISRPNLTFSTLTVSNMSPEDSSIYLCSVEETGGMNTEAFFGQGTRLTVV.

The rearrangement joins TRBV10-3 to TRBJ2-2; 7 bases map to TRBD2. From germline, CDR1 is ENHRY and CDR2 SYGVKD. The CDR3 spans 13 residues. V was pared by 7 bases and J by 5 bases, with 4 bases of the junction left unmatched. The CDR3 sequence is CAITGTKTGELFF. The DNA for the CDR3 is TGTGCCATCACGGGGACTAAGACCGGGGAGCTGTTTTTT.

The chain is built from TRBV29-1 and TRBJ1-3; a weak D match, TRBD1 (5 bases). V dropped 0 bases and J dropped 2 bases, with 17 bases sitting between them. The germline gives CDR1 SQVTM, CDR2 ANQGSEA. This CDR3 spans 17 amino acids. The CDR3 sequence: CSVEDRTTGLPGNTIYF. The CDR3 DNA follows: TGCAGCGTTGAAGATCGTACGACGGGGCTTCCTGGAAACACCATATATTTT.

V gene TRBV10-3 combines with J gene TRBJ2-3; D unresolved. Germline V lookup: CDR1 ENHRY, CDR2 SYGVKD. The CDR3 length is 13 residues. Trimming pared 2 bases from V and 0 bases from J, leaving 3 bases between. Here the CDR3 DNA reads TGTGCCATCAGTGAGCGCAGCACAGATACGCAGTATTTT. Translated: CAISERSTDTQYF.

The sample holds one count of this clonotype. The J gene is TRBJ2-5, the V gene TRBV5-1; TRBD1 might be the D (6 bases). The CDR3 consists of 13 residues. Trimming took 7 bases from V and 5 from J, leaving 15 bases between them. Germline V gives CDR1 SGHRS, CDR2 YFSETQ. The CDR3 DNA reads as TGCGCCAGCGCCAGGGGCGGAAGGGAGACCCAGTACTTC. As protein: CASARGGRETQYF.

This clonotype was observed a single time. V usage is TRBV20-1 and J usage is TRBJ2-7, with 10 bases fitting TRBD2. Looked up from germline, CDR1 is DFQATT and CDR2 is SNEGSKA (reference sequence). This CDR3 is built from 18 residues. Unmatched junction bases numbered 14, after V lost 3 bases and J lost 0 bases. This CDR3 is CSARAERRTSGASYEQYF. The CDR3 DNA sequence: TGCAGTGCTAGGGCAGAGAGAAGGACTAGCGGTGCCTCCTACGAGCAGTACTTC.

V is TRBV7-9 and J is TRBJ1-1; perhaps TRBD1 as D (6 bases). The CDR3 totals 14 residues. Trimming removed 2 bases at V and 4 bases at J, with 11 bases between. The germline gives CDR1 SEHNR, CDR2 FQNEAQ (reference sequence). CDR3 in DNA: TGTGCCAGCAGCTTAATACAGGGTGGCACTGAAGCTTTCTTT. Protein sequence: CASSLIQGGTEAFF.

This clonotype was seen just once. In nucleotides, the CDR3 is TGTGCCAGCAGCCCTAGGACTAGCGCCGGGGAGCTGTTTTTT. Its translation: CASSPRTSAGELFF. This chain links TRBV11-2 with TRBJ2-2; 9 positions match TRBD2. V lost 5 bases to trimming and J lost 6 bases; unmatched junction nucleotides: 4. The germline V gene has CDR1 SGHAT and CDR2 FQNNGV. This CDR3 is built from 14 residues.

The chain has TRBV5-8 and TRBJ1-4; D is unresolved. CDR1 SGHTS and CDR2 YDEGEE come from the germline V gene. Trimming left V 3 bases short and J 11 bases short, with 11 bases between. This CDR3 is built from 12 residues. The CDR3 DNA reads as TGTGCCAGCAGCTCCCGCGTGGGGAAACTGTTTTTT. It encodes CASSSRVGKLFF.

The chain uses TRBV28 and TRBJ2-7; D gene uncertain. The CDR3 contains 10 residues. V was clipped by 7 bases and J by 8 bases, with 9 bases between them. The germline V gene has CDR1 MDHEN and CDR2 SYDVKM. CDR3 sequence: CASKDDQQYF. As DNA, the CDR3 is TGTGCCAGCAAGGACGACCAGCAGTACTTC.

The chain combines TRBV6-6 with TRBJ2-5, with 8 bases fitting TRBD1. V trimming: 7 bases; J trimming: 2 bases; junction bases outside the gene matches: 9. Germline V gives CDR1 MNHNY, CDR2 SVGAGI (reference sequence). The CDR3 length is 15 residues. Written as DNA, the CDR3 is TGTGCCAGCAAAGACAGGGGAGCCTCACAAGAGACCCAGTACTTC. It is translated as CASKDRGASQETQYF.

The J gene is TRBJ2-5, the V gene TRBV7-9; 11 positions agree with TRBD1. The CDR3 has 16 amino acids. Germline CDR1 is SEHNR and CDR2 is FQNEAQ (reference sequence). J was trimmed by 1 base and V by 1 base; bases with no gene match: 2. The CDR3 coding sequence is TGTGCCAGCAGCTTAGGGACAGGGGGCTTCCAAGAGACCCAGTACTTC. This translates into CASSLGTGGFQETQYF.

The V call is TRBV4-1, the J call TRBJ1-1; D perhaps matches TRBD1 (5 bases). The germline V gene has CDR1 MGHRA and CDR2 YSYEKL. The CDR3 has 15 residues. Deletions cut 3 bases from V and 1 base from J, with 12 bases between. Written as DNA, the CDR3 is TGCGCCAGCAGCCACCCGGACACACCGAACACTGAAGCTTTCTTT. Protein product: CASSHPDTPNTEAFF.

This sequence joins TRBV6-6 and TRBJ1-5; D possibly corresponds to TRBD1 (5 bases). This CDR3 spans 15 amino acids. The germline CDR1 and CDR2 sequences are MNHNY and SVGAGI (reference sequence). Deletions cut 1 base from V and 3 bases from J, with 10 bases between. CDR3 DNA sequence: TGTGCCAGCAGTTACTACGGGGCAGACAATCAGCCCCAGCATTTT. Its translation is CASSYYGADNQPQHF.

This chain connects TRBV5-1 to TRBJ2-3, with D tentatively TRBD1 (6 bases). Trimming stripped 1 base from V and 0 bases from J, with 9 bases between. This CDR3 has 15 residues. The germline gives CDR1 SGHRS, CDR2 YFSETQ. CDR3 nucleotide sequence: TGCGCCAGCAGCTTGCGGGACATTAGCACAGATACGCAGTATTTT. Translating gives CASSLRDISTDTQYF. Full variable domain (outside the CDR3, taken from reference TRBV5-1 and TRBJ2-3): KAGVTQTPRYLIKTRGQQVTLSCSPISGHRSVSWYQQTPGQGLQFLFEYFSETQRNKGNFPGRFSGRQFSNSRSEMNVSTLELGDSALYLCASSLRDISTDTQYFGPGTRLTVL.

The genes are TRBV12-3 or TRBV12-4 and TRBJ1-4; D uncertain. Trimming removed 6 bases at V and 7 bases at J, with 6 bases between. CDR3 length: 11 amino acids. The CDR3 loop is CASSSTEKLFF. In nucleotides, the CDR3 is TGTGCCAGCAGCTCGACTGAAAAACTGTTTTTT.

The chain couples TRBV20-1 to TRBJ2-2, with D tentatively TRBD2 (5 bases). V lost 0 bases and J 4 bases, leaving 9 bases between the germline ends. The CDR3 contains 14 residues. CDR1 and CDR2 (germline): DFQATT, SNEGSKA (reference sequence). CDR3 loop: CSARDRRSTGELFF. CDR3 coding DNA: TGCAGTGCTAGAGACAGGAGGTCCACCGGGGAGCTGTTTTTT.

V gene TRBV5-1 combines with J gene TRBJ2-7; 7 bases match TRBD2. V lost 0 bases, J lost 7 bases, and 4 bases stayed unmatched. Per the germline V gene, CDR1 is SGHRS and CDR2 is YFSETQ. The CDR3 contains 13 residues. CDR3 region: CASSLVGGREQYF. As DNA, the CDR3 is TGCGCCAGCAGCTTGGTGGGAGGGCGGGAGCAGTACTTC.

The chain links TRBV14 to TRBJ1-1, with no clear D. V was pared by 4 bases and J by 5 bases, with 11 bases between. Germline CDR1 reads SGHDN; CDR2 reads FVKESK. The CDR3 is 13 residues long. The CDR3 bases are TGTGCCAGCAGCCTAATTGGTCTGACTGAAGCTTTCTTT. This encodes CASSLIGLTEAFF.

CDR3 nucleotide sequence: TGTGCCAGCAGTCCTAAGTGGGGGTTGGGCAATCAGCCCCAGCATTTT. Amino acids: CASSPKWGLGNQPQHF. V usage is TRBV12-3 or TRBV12-4 and J usage is TRBJ1-5; a possible D gene is TRBD1 (5 bases). The V gene lost 5 bases and the J gene lost 2 bases, with 16 bases spanning the gap. The CDR3 runs to 16 residues.

The gene calls are TRBV20-1 and TRBJ2-7, with D possibly TRBD1 on 6 matching bases. Germline V CDR1 and CDR2: DFQATT, SNEGSKA (reference sequence). This CDR3 is 14 amino acids long. V lost 4 bases, J lost 6 bases, and 19 bases lay in between. CDR3 residues: CSATGTQPPFEQYF. The CDR3 DNA reads as TGCAGTGCTACGGGGACACAACCCCCGTTCGAGCAGTACTTC.

The gene calls are TRBV5-5 and TRBJ1-1; maybe TRBD1 (5 bases). Germline V gene lookup returns CDR1 SGHKS and CDR2 YYEKEE (reference sequence). The CDR3 has 14 residues. V lost 4 bases and J 4 bases, leaving 14 bases between the germline ends. CDR3 sequence: CASSPPWGGTEAFF. CDR3 coding DNA: TGTGCCAGCAGCCCCCCCTGGGGGGGCACTGAAGCTTTCTTT. Supplemented by reference TRBV5-5 and TRBJ1-1, the full variable domain reads DAGVTQSPTHLIKTRGQQVTLRCSPISGHKSVSWYQQVLGQGPQFIFQYYEKEERGRGNFPDRFSARQFPNYSSELNVNALLLGDSALYLCASSPPWGGTEAFFGQGTRLTVV.

The rearrangement links TRBV11-2 to TRBJ2-6; 8 bases agree with TRBD1. There are 15 residues in the CDR3. The J segment lost 6 bases and the V segment lost 4 bases, leaving 5 bases of the junction unmatched. Per the germline V gene, CDR1 is SGHAT and CDR2 is FQNNGV. The CDR3 DNA reads as TGTGCCAGCAGCTATGGACAGGGAACGGCCAACGTCCTGACTTTC. Protein sequence: CASSYGQGTANVLTF.

The V and J genes are TRBV6-2 or TRBV6-3 and TRBJ1-5, with no clear D. The CDR3 runs to 17 residues. Germline assignment: CDR1 MNHEY and CDR2 SVGEGT. V was trimmed by 7 bases and J by 5 bases, leaving 24 bases between them. CDR3 protein: CASTQGLRPRPHQPQHF. The CDR3 nucleotides are TGTGCCAGCACACAAGGGCTGAGACCCAGGCCCCATCAGCCCCAGCATTTT.

The chain employs TRBV20-1 and TRBJ1-2, with D hard to call. Germline CDR1 reads DFQATT; CDR2 reads SNEGSKA (reference sequence). The CDR3 covers 16 residues. The V gene lost 1 base and the J gene lost 0 bases, with 15 bases spanning the gap. CDR3 DNA sequence: TGCAGTGCTAGAGGAAAACAGCTCCGCCCTAACTATGGCTACACCTTC. Translation: CSARGKQLRPNYGYTF.

The sample holds a few counts of this clonotype. The chain is built from TRBV12-3 or TRBV12-4 and TRBJ2-6; 8 bases map to TRBD1. The CDR3 spans 16 residues. With V trimmed by 5 bases and J by 0 bases, 3 bases remained unmatched. This CDR3 is CASSRTGRSGANVLTF. The CDR3 DNA is TGTGCCAGCAGTAGGACAGGGCGCTCTGGGGCCAACGTCCTGACTTTC.

The chain uses TRBV20-1 and TRBJ1-6; D is uncertain. The CDR3 extends over 13 amino acids. V gave up 3 bases and J gave up 6 bases, with 9 bases separating them. The V gene's germline CDR1 is DFQATT and CDR2 SNEGSKA (reference sequence). This CDR3 reads CSARDLFNSPLHF. The CDR3 DNA reads TGCAGTGCTAGGGACCTATTTAATTCACCCCTCCACTTT.

The chain links TRBV12-3 or TRBV12-4 to TRBJ2-5; 8 bases map to TRBD1. The CDR3 is 15 residues long. V shed 3 bases, J shed 2 bases, and the junction held 5 bases outside the gene matches. CDR3 in DNA: TGTGCCAGCAGTTTTGGACAGGGCGATCAAGAGACCCAGTACTTC. As protein: CASSFGQGDQETQYF.